The 17 T cell receptor beta chains in this list originate from one sample, sequenced in a study of blood T cells in healthy people across ages. A second PCR of roughly 7 to 11 cycles used a sample-barcoded 5' primer and a J-beta primer mix. TCRdb independently ran MiXCR on the 5' RACE reads; one entry per CDR3 protein. The table shows more than 650,000 distinct CDR3 sequences, with 40% to 65% occurring only once. The sample taken for sequencing was blood. These receptors all stem from a man of 80 years or more in good health.

This clonotype was seen a handful of times. The chain has TRBV6-2 or TRBV6-3 and TRBJ1-1; the D gene is possibly TRBD1 (5 bases). Trimming took 2 bases from V and 2 from J, leaving 18 bases between them. Looked up from germline, CDR1 is MNHEY and CDR2 is SVGEGT. The CDR3 has 17 residues. The CDR3 region has the DNA TGTGCCAGCAGTTACGCCCAGGGCCCACACACTAACACTGAAGCTTTCTTT. It is translated as CASSYAQGPHTNTEAFF.

The chain carries TRBV29-1 and TRBJ1-5; tentatively, D is TRBD1 (5 bases). This CDR3 has 14 residues. Deletions cut 7 bases from V and 1 base from J, with 14 bases between. Germline V gene data show CDR1 as SQVTM and CDR2 as ANQGSEA. The CDR3 spells CSALYGGSNQPQHF. CDR3 bases: TGCAGCGCCCTCTACGGGGGAAGCAATCAGCCCCAGCATTTT. Full variable domain (missing parts from reference TRBV29-1 and TRBJ1-5): SAVISQKPSRDICQRGTSLTIQCQVDSQVTMMFWYRQQPGQSLTLIATANQGSEATYESGFVIDKFPISRPNLTFSTLTVSNMSPEDSSIYLCSALYGGSNQPQHFGDGTRLSIL.

The chain combines TRBV5-1 with TRBJ2-1; the match to TRBD2 covers 9 bases. Germline CDR1 is SGHRS and CDR2 is YFSETQ. The CDR3 runs to 18 residues. Trimming at V came to 0 bases and at J to 2 bases, leaving 9 bases not matched to a gene. CDR3 residues: CASSLAGEREVPYNEQFF. The CDR3 coding sequence is TGCGCCAGCAGCTTGGCCGGGGAGCGGGAGGTCCCCTACAATGAGCAGTTCTTC.

The rearrangement joins TRBV20-1 to TRBJ2-5; perhaps TRBD1 as D (6 bases). V was cut by 6 bases and J by 3 bases, with 14 bases left in between. The CDR3 loop spans 13 amino acids. From germline, CDR1 is DFQATT and CDR2 SNEGSKA (reference sequence). The CDR3 coding sequence is TGCAGTGCCCCAGGACAGTTCGAAGAGACCCAGTACTTC. Translating gives CSAPGQFEETQYF.

This clonotype has more than one count but fewer than ten. V gene TRBV27 combines with J gene TRBJ2-7, with D possibly called TRBD1 or TRBD2 (5 bases each). V was cut by 5 bases and J by 3 bases, with 11 bases left in between. From germline, CDR1 is MNHEY and CDR2 SMNVEV (reference sequence). The CDR3 is made up of 13 amino acids. The CDR3 nucleotides read TGTGCCAGCAGTGAATGGGACGGCTACGAGCAGTACTTC. Amino acid sequence: CASSEWDGYEQYF.

There are a few counts of this clonotype. This rearrangement joins TRBV7-9 to TRBJ2-6; D is possibly TRBD1 (7 bases). Germline loops: CDR1 SEHNR, CDR2 FQNEAQ (reference sequence). The CDR3 spans 20 residues. The germline V and J ends were trimmed by 5 bases and 0 bases, with 23 bases remaining between them. CDR3 in amino acids: CASSPSIDRAGTSGANVLTF. The DNA of the CDR3 is TGTGCCAGCAGCCCAAGCATTGACAGGGCGGGAACCTCTGGGGCCAACGTCCTGACTTTC.

This clonotype appeared a few times. This sequence joins TRBV7-9 and TRBJ2-7, with D hard to call. Looked up from germline, CDR1 is SEHNR and CDR2 is FQNEAQ (reference sequence). Deletions cut 1 base from V and 1 base from J, with 8 bases between. The CDR3 spans 14 residues. In DNA form, the CDR3 reads TGTGCCAGCAGCTTAGACACGACATCCTACGAGCAGTACTTC. It translates to CASSLDTTSYEQYF.

V and J are TRBV7-9 and TRBJ2-7; D is unclear. The germline V gene has CDR1 SEHNR and CDR2 FQNEAQ (reference sequence). This CDR3 has 15 amino acids. The germline V and J ends were trimmed by 1 base and 0 bases, with 10 bases remaining between them. CDR3 DNA sequence: TGTGCCAGCAGCTTAGTTGCAGGCCTCTCCTACGAGCAGTACTTC. Translated: CASSLVAGLSYEQYF.

Concerning this clonotype itself: Relative to the germline gene, one junction end is altered; a read error may explain this. This chain uses TRBV20-1 with TRBJ2-7; 9 positions agree with TRBD2. Germline lookup yields CDR1 DFQATT and CDR2 SNEGSKA (reference sequence). This CDR3 spans 15 amino acids. The CDR3 DNA follows: TGCAGCGCTAGGTCGACTAGCGGCACTCTCTACGAGCAGTACTTC. It is translated as CSARSTSGTLYEQYF.

The rearrangement uses TRBV7-2 and TRBJ1-2; possible D gene TRBD1, 5 bases. With 1 base removed from V and 7 bases from J, the gap between germline ends came to 16 bases. The CDR3 spans 15 residues. Germline V lookup: CDR1 SGHTA, CDR2 FQGNSA. The CDR3, as DNA: TGTGCCAGCAGCTTAGTGGTACAGGCTTTGTCTGGCTACACCTTC. Translated, it gives CASSLVVQALSGYTF.

This clonotype occurred a few times. The chain carries TRBV7-7 and TRBJ2-1, with a weak D call TRBD2 (5 bases). The CDR3 sequence is 15 residues long. Germline lookup yields CDR1 SSHAT and CDR2 FNYEAQ (reference sequence). Trimming took off 4 bases at V and 2 bases at J, with 12 bases between the two ends. CDR3 DNA sequence: TGTGCCAGCAGCTCGGGGAAAGCCCCCTACAATGAGCAGTTCTTC. Its protein product is CASSSGKAPYNEQFF.

This clonotype was counted between two and nine times. The genes are TRBV11-2 and TRBJ2-7, with D tentatively TRBD1 (5 bases). The V end was cut by 5 bases, the J end by 5 bases, with 13 bases between. The CDR3 loop spans 13 amino acids. CDR1 SGHAT and CDR2 FQNNGV come from the germline V gene. The CDR3 protein is CASSRQSGDEQYF. As DNA, the CDR3 is TGTGCCAGCAGCCGACAGTCCGGCGACGAGCAGTACTTC.

Only a few counts were recorded for this clonotype. V and J are TRBV27 and TRBJ2-2, with a tentative D call TRBD1 (6 bases). In germline, CDR1 is MNHEY, CDR2 SMNVEV (reference sequence). The CDR3 extends over 14 amino acids. The germline V and J ends were trimmed by 5 bases and 5 bases, with 12 bases remaining between them. The CDR3 loop is CASSPFQGTGELFF. CDR3 coding DNA: TGTGCCAGCAGTCCCTTCCAGGGGACCGGGGAGCTGTTTTTT.

This clonotype has a handful of counts. The chain joins TRBV12-3 or TRBV12-4 to TRBJ2-5, with D uncertain. With 3 bases removed from V and 7 bases from J, the gap between germline ends came to 12 bases. The length of the CDR3 is 13 residues. The CDR3 region is CASSFLPPGTQYF. The CDR3 DNA reads as TGTGCCAGCAGTTTCCTGCCCCCAGGGACCCAGTACTTC.

The V and J genes are TRBV3-1 and TRBJ2-7; no clear D gene. There are 12 residues in the CDR3. The ends were cut back, 6 bases at V and 1 base at J, with 7 bases in the middle. The germline gives CDR1 LGHDT, CDR2 YNNKEL (reference sequence). The chain's CDR3 is CASSGLSYEQYF. CDR3 nucleotides: TGTGCCAGCAGTGGCTTGTCCTACGAGCAGTACTTC.

The table lists this clonotype with a count of one. CDR3 sequence (DNA): TGTGCCACCTCTCTTACAGCCGGGACGGCCGAGCAGTACTTC. It codes for CATSLTAGTAEQYF. The rearrangement joins TRBV2 to TRBJ2-5, with D perhaps given as TRBD1 or TRBD2 (5 bases each). TRBJ2-7 matches the DNA end more closely, so the J call is doubtful. Germline assignment: CDR1 SNHLY and CDR2 FYNNEI. The CDR3 totals 14 residues.

V and J are TRBV7-2 and TRBJ2-1, with 11 positions matching TRBD2. Trimming took 2 bases from V and 5 from J; bases not matched to a gene: 11. This CDR3 contains 18 residues. CDR1 and CDR2 (germline): SGHTA, FQGNSA. The DNA for the CDR3 is TGTGCCAGCAGCTTAATGATCCCCCTAGCGGGGGGTAACAATGAGCAGTTCTTC. Translating it yields CASSLMIPLAGGNNEQFF.